This T cell receptor (beta chain) was sequenced in a study of T cell changes during pregnancy in multiple sclerosis. CDR1 SGHTA and CDR2 FQGNSA come from the germline V gene. The V gene lost 5 bases and the J gene lost 2 bases, with 13 bases spanning the gap. The CDR3 has 14 amino acids. The table came from immunoSEQ multiplex PCR; TCRdb's copy has only in-frame clones and leaves some out. The sample lists fewer than 55,000 clones, about 90% seen once, with 0.45% to 0.5% in the top ten. The receptor was isolated from a female donor with multiple sclerosis, enrolled in a pregnancy study. The sample consisted of CD4+ T cells from peripheral blood mononuclear cells, taken in the third trimester of pregnancy. This chain connects TRBV7-2 to TRBJ2-7; D is possibly TRBD1 (5 bases). CDR3 loop: CASSPRQGPYEQYF. In DNA, the CDR3 is TGTGCCAGCAGCCCTCGTCAGGGCCCCTACGAGCAGTACTTC.